Listed below are T cell receptor beta chains from one sample, sequenced in a study of cytomegalovirus exposure and HLA in healthy donors. The method was immunoSEQ multiplex PCR; TCRdb's version includes in-frame clones alone and lacks a portion of them. Of 100,000 to 120,000 clones detected, over 75% appear once; the ten largest clones hold 6.5% to 9.5%. What was sequenced was PBMCs. All receptors derive from a woman between 40 and 55 years old in good health and CMV-seropositive. CDR3s include the opening cysteine and the closing phenylalanine or tryptophan. The D gene is left open where the match is weak. The listing skips clone size in some rows; elsewhere it reads once, few, many or a size class.

D: TRBD1
size: .
V: TRBV6-4
J: TRBJ1-4
CDR3: CASTQGTNEKLFF
DNA: TGTGCCAGCACACAGGGGACTAATGAAAAACTGTTTTTT

D: .
size: .
V: TRBV5-1
J: TRBJ2-1
CDR3: CASSLVATYNEQFF
DNA: TGCGCCAGCAGCTTGGTGGCCACCTACAATGAGCAGTTCTTC

D: TRBD1
size: .
V: TRBV6-5
J: TRBJ1-3
CDR3: CASSYRGLSGNTIYF
DNA: TGTGCCAGCAGTTACAGGGGGCTATCTGGAAACACCATATATTTT

D: TRBD2
size: .
V: TRBV9
J: TRBJ2-1
CDR3: CASSVVLAGVNEQFF
DNA: TGTGCCAGCAGCGTAGTACTAGCGGGGGTGAATGAGCAGTTCTTC

D: .
size: .
V: TRBV11-2
J: TRBJ2-3
CDR3: CASSLVGQHTDTQYF
DNA: TGTGCCAGCAGCTTAGTTGGACAGCACACAGATACGCAGTATTTT

D: .
size: .
V: TRBV28
J: TRBJ1-2
CDR3: CASSLGVGALHQYGYTF
DNA: TGTGCCAGCAGCCTCGGGGTGGGGGCCCTCCACCAATATGGCTACACCTTC

D: TRBD2
size: .
V: TRBV2
J: TRBJ2-3
CDR3: CASIKGLAGTTDTQYF
DNA: TGTGCCAGCATCAAGGGACTAGCGGGGACCACAGATACGCAGTATTTT

D: .
size: .
V: TRBV9
J: TRBJ1-2
CDR3: CASSGDTHLNYGYTF
DNA: TGTGCCAGCAGCGGCGACACCCACCTTAACTATGGCTACACCTTC

D: TRBD2
size: .
V: TRBV6-6
J: TRBJ2-5
CDR3: CASSYIPAGAGETQYF
DNA: TGTGCCAGCAGTTACATTCCCGCGGGAGCTGGAGAGACCCAGTACTTC

D: .
size: .
V: TRBV19
J: TRBJ1-3
CDR3: CASSAGRSSGNTIYF
DNA: TGTGCCAGTAGTGCGGGACGGAGCTCTGGAAACACCATATATTTT

D: TRBD2
size: few
V: TRBV10-2
J: TRBJ2-5
CDR3: CASSLLAGGETQYF
DNA: TGCGCCAGCAGTCTACTAGCGGGAGGAGAGACCCAGTACTTC

D: TRBD1
size: .
V: TRBV2
J: TRBJ2-7
CDR3: CASRRQGSYEQYF
DNA: TGTGCCAGCCGAAGACAGGGATCCTACGAGCAGTACTTC

D: .
size: .
V: TRBV28
J: TRBJ1-1
CDR3: CASSLRPREDTEAFF
DNA: TGTGCCAGCAGTTTAAGACCCAGGGAGGACACTGAAGCTTTCTTT

D: .
size: .
V: TRBV5-6
J: TRBJ2-7
CDR3: CASSLLGRGYEQYF
DNA: TGTGCCAGCAGCTTGTTGGGGCGGGGTTACGAGCAGTACTTC

D: .
size: .
V: TRBV4-3
J: TRBJ2-7
CDR3: CASSQDRQDTYEQYF
DNA: TGCGCCAGCAGCCAAGACAGACAGGATACCTACGAGCAGTACTTC

D: .
size: .
V: TRBV7-9
J: TRBJ2-3
CDR3: CASSLGSGGRISTDTQYF
DNA: TGTGCCAGCAGCTTAGGATCAGGGGGGCGCATCAGCACAGATACGCAGTATTTT

D: TRBD1
size: once
V: TRBV5-1
J: TRBJ2-1
CDR3: CASSSTGEQFF
DNA: TGCGCCAGCAGCTCGACAGGGGAGCAGTTCTTC

D: TRBD2
size: .
V: TRBV5-5
J: TRBJ2-2
CDR3: CASSRSGISGELFF
DNA: TGTGCCAGCAGCCGTAGCGGGATAAGCGGGGAGCTGTTTTTT

D: .
size: .
V: TRBV27
J: TRBJ1-2
CDR3: CASSRGGMGGYTF
DNA: TGTGCCAGCAGCCGCGGGGGCATGGGGGGCTACACCTTC

D: TRBD2
size: .
V: TRBV9
J: TRBJ2-7
CDR3: CASSVVAGGSISYEQYF
DNA: TGTGCCAGCAGCGTAGTAGCGGGAGGTAGTATTTCCTACGAGCAGTACTTC

D: .
size: .
V: TRBV7-2
J: TRBJ1-6
CDR3: CASSFENNSPLHF
DNA: TGTGCCAGCAGCTTCGAGAATAATTCACCCCTCCACTTT

D: .
size: few
V: TRBV28
J: TRBJ1-2
CDR3: CASRPFRGNYGYTF
DNA: TGTGCCAGCAGGCCATTCCGGGGTAACTATGGCTACACCTTC